The 8 T cell receptor beta chains below all came from one sample that was sequenced in a study of OX40 agonist ivuxolimab in advanced cancers. Sequenced by immunoSEQ multiplex PCR; TCRdb stores in-frame clones only, minus some. Of 50,000 to 85,000 clones in the sample, 83% were seen once. This specimen consisted of CD4+ or CD8+ T cells sorted from blood, obtained in a trial of the OX40 agonist ivuxolimab. The receptors shown here come from an adult with an advanced solid tumor such as melanoma, head and neck, liver or kidney cancer.

In its sample, this clone was seen a few times. The rearrangement links TRBV2 to TRBJ2-7; 8 nucleotides agree with TRBD1. The germline CDR1 and CDR2 sequences are SNHLY and FYNNEI. This CDR3 contains 13 residues. V gave up 7 bases and J gave up 6 bases; unmatched junction bases: 8. The CDR3 region is CASMTSGGSEQYF. CDR3 DNA sequence: TGTGCCAGCATGACCTCAGGGGGCTCCGAGCAGTACTTC.

The V gene is TRBV30, the J gene TRBJ2-1; no clear D gene. CDR1 and CDR2 from the germline V gene are GTSNPN and SVGIG (reference sequence). CDR3 length equals 14 residues. V lost 3 bases and J lost 0, with 9 bases in between. In DNA, the CDR3 is TGTGCCTGGAGGGCGCCCAGCTCCTACAATGAGCAGTTCTTC. Protein product: CAWRAPSSYNEQFF.

J is TRBJ2-3 and V is TRBV18; D possibly corresponds to TRBD1 (6 bases). Per the germline V gene, CDR1 is KGHSH and CDR2 is LQKENI. Between the trimmed V and J ends, which lost 3 bases and 6 bases, there was a span of 7 bases. The CDR3 loop spans 12 amino acids. DNA of the CDR3: TGTGCCAGCTCACCTCAGGGGGATACGCAGTATTTT. It encodes CASSPQGDTQYF.

The CDR3 is CSVAGTQGDYGYTF. For the CDR3, the DNA is TGCAGCGTTGCCGGGACCCAAGGGGACTATGGCTACACCTTC. The chain employs TRBV29-1 and TRBJ1-2; D may be TRBD1 (5 bases). From germline, CDR1 is SQVTM and CDR2 ANQGSEA. The CDR3 sequence is 14 residues long. V was shortened by 4 bases and J by 3 bases, with 15 bases between the two germline ends.

This chain connects TRBV23-1 to TRBJ2-4, with D possibly being TRBD2 (6 bases). TRBV23-1 is sorted into the ORF group, with uncertain function. The CDR3 is 17 residues long. Between the trimmed V and J ends, which lost 2 bases and 1 base, there was a span of 15 bases. The CDR3 DNA follows: TGCGCCAGCAGTCAAGGAGGGGCCGCGGGGGCCAAAAACATTCAGTACTTC. Residues: CASSQGGAAGAKNIQYF.

The chain links TRBV6-5 to TRBJ1-5; 9 positions match TRBD1. J was trimmed by 5 bases and V by 7 bases; bases with no gene match: 6. This CDR3 has 14 residues. CDR1 and CDR2 from the germline V gene are MNHEY and SVGAGI. CDR3 sequence reads: CASTAGQGHQPQHF. In DNA form, the CDR3 reads TGTGCCAGCACAGCGGGACAGGGACATCAGCCCCAGCATTTT.

V and J are TRBV14 and TRBJ1-1; D is unresolved. The V gene lost 5 bases and the J gene lost 1 base, with 11 bases spanning the gap. From germline, CDR1 is SGHDN and CDR2 FVKESK. The CDR3 is made up of 14 amino acids. The CDR3 reads CASSVIAGNTEAFF. For the CDR3, the DNA is TGTGCCAGCAGCGTAATTGCAGGGAACACTGAAGCTTTCTTT.

J is TRBJ2-1 and V is TRBV5-1, with 9 bases fitting TRBD2. The trim removed 6 bases at V and 2 bases at J, leaving 6 bases unmatched. The CDR3 is made up of 15 amino acids. CDR1 and CDR2 (germline): SGHRS, YFSETQ. DNA for the CDR3: TGCGCCAGCACTTCGGGACTAGCCACCTACAATGAGCAGTTCTTC. This encodes CASTSGLATYNEQFF.